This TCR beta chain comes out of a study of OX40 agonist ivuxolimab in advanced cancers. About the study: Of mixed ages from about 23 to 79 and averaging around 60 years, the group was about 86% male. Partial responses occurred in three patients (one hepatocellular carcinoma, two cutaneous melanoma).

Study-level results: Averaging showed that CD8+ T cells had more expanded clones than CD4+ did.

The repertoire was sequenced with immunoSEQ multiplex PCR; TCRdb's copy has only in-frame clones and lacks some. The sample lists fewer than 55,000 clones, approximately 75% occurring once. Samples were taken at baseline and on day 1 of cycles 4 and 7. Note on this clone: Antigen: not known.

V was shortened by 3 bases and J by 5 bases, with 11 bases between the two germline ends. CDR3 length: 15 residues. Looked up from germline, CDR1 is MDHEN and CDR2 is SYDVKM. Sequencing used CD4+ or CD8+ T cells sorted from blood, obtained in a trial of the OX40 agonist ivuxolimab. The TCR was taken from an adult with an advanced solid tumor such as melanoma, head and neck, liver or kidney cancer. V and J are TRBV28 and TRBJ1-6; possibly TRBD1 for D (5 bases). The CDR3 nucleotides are TGTGCCAGCAGTTTGCTAGGGGCTAATAATTCACCCCTCCACTTT. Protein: CASSLLGANNSPLHF.